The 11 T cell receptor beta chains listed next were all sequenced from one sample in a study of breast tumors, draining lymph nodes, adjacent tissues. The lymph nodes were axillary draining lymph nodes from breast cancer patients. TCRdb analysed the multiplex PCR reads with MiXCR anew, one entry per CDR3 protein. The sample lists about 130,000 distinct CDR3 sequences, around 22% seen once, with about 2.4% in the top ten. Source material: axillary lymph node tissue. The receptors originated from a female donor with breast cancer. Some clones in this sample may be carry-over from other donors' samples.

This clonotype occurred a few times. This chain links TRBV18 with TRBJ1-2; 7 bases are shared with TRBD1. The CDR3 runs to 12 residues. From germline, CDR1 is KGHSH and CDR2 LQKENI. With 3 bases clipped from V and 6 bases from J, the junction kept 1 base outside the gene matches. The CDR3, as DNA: TGTGCCAGCTCACCCCAGGGGGATGGCTACACCTTC. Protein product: CASSPQGDGYTF.

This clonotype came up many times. CDR3 amino acids: CASRGQGDNTQYF. As DNA, the CDR3 is TGTGCCAGCCGGGGACAGGGTGACAATACGCAGTATTTT. The chain carries TRBV6-1 and TRBJ2-3, with 9 bases lining up with TRBD1. With V trimmed by 8 bases and J by 7 bases, 7 bases remained unmatched. CDR3 length equals 13 residues. Germline-derived CDR1 and CDR2 are MNHNS and SASEGT.

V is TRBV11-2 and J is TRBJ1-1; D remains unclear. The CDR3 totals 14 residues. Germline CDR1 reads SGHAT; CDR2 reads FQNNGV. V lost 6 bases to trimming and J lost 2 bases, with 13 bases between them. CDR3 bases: TGTGCCAGCAGACCAGGCGGGGTAAACACTGAAGCTTTCTTT. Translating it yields CASRPGGVNTEAFF.

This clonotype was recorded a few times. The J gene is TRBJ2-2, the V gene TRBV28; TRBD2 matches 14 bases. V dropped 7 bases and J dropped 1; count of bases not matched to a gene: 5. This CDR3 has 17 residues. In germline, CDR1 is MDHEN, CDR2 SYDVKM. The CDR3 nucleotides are TGTGCCAGCATCGGGACTAGCGGGAGTCTGAACACCGGGGAGCTGTTTTTT. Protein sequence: CASIGTSGSLNTGELFF.

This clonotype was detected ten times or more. The CDR3 DNA sequence: TGTGCCAGCAGTGAGAGGACAGGGGGCTTCACAGATACGCAGTATTTT. It yields the protein CASSERTGGFTDTQYF. V is TRBV6-1 and J is TRBJ2-3; 11 positions agree with TRBD1. Trimming cost V 3 bases and J 2 bases; bases outside gene matches: 4. This CDR3 contains 16 residues. Germline-derived CDR1 and CDR2 are MNHNS and SASEGT.

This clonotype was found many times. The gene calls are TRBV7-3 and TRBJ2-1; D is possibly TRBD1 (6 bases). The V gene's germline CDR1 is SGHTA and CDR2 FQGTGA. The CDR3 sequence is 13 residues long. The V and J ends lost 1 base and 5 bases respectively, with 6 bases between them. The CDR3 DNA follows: TGTGCCAGCAGCTTAAACAGGGACAATGAGCAGTTCTTC. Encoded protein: CASSLNRDNEQFF.

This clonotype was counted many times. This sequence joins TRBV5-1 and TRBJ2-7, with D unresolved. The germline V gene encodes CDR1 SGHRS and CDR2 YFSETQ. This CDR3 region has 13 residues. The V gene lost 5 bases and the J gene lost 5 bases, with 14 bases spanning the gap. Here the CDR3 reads CASSPQLTHEQYF. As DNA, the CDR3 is TGCGCCAGCAGTCCCCAGCTAACCCACGAGCAGTACTTC.

The CDR3 loop is CASAMGETQYF. In nucleotides, the CDR3 is TGTGCCAGCGCGATGGGGGAGACCCAGTACTTC. This chain joins TRBV28 and TRBJ2-5, with D unclear. Germline V gene data show CDR1 as MDHEN and CDR2 as SYDVKM. This CDR3 spans 11 amino acids. Trimming shortened V by 8 bases and J by 5 bases, and 9 bases separated the two germline ends.

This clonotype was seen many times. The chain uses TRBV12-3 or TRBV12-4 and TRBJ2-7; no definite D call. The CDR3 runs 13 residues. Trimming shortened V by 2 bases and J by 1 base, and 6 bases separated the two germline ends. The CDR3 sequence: CASSLFGSYEQYF. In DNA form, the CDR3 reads TGTGCCAGCAGTTTATTCGGATCCTACGAGCAGTACTTC.

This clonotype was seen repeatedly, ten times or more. The CDR3 region has the DNA TGTGCCAGCAGAAGGGGGCGCCAGGGGACCCAGTACTTC. Translating it yields CASRRGRQGTQYF. This chain connects TRBV2 to TRBJ2-5, with 7 nucleotides matching TRBD1. The J segment lost 7 bases and the V segment lost 6 bases, leaving 8 bases of the junction unmatched. This CDR3 is built from 13 residues. Germline CDR1 is SNHLY and CDR2 is FYNNEI.

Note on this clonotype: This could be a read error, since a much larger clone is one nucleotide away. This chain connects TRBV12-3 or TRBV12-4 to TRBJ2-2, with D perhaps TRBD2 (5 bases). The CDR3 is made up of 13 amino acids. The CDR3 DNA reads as TGTGCCAGCAGTTTAAAGGGAGCCGGGGAGCGGTTTTTT. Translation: CASSLKGAGERFF.